These 13 T cell receptor beta chains were all obtained from the same sample, sequenced in a study of OX40 agonist ivuxolimab in advanced cancers. Libraries were prepared by immunoSEQ multiplex PCR; TCRdb keeps only in-frame clonotypes and omits some of them. Counted here are more than 50,000 clones, roughly 84% occurring once; the ten biggest clones make up 4.6%. Sequencing used CD4+ or CD8+ T cells sorted from blood, obtained in a trial of the OX40 agonist ivuxolimab. The receptors come from an adult with an advanced solid tumor such as melanoma, head and neck, liver or kidney cancer.

This chain joins TRBV6-1 and TRBJ1-2; possibly TRBD1 for D (6 bases). The CDR3 has 13 residues. V lost 6 bases and J lost 8, with 16 bases in between. The germline V gene encodes CDR1 MNHNS and CDR2 SASEGT. The DNA for the CDR3 is TGTGCCAGCAGCGAGAAACAGGGAGGGGGCTACACCTTC. Translation gives CASSEKQGGGYTF.

The rearrangement uses TRBV6-6 and TRBJ2-1, with 7 bases lining up with TRBD1. The CDR3 length is 16 residues. The V segment lost 8 bases and the J segment 4 bases; nucleotides outside the gene matches: 14. CDR1 and CDR2 (germline): MNHNY, SVGAGI (reference sequence). DNA of the CDR3: TGTGCCAGCGGGGGTTGGCCGGGACAGCGGTACAATGAGCAGTTCTTC. This sequence encodes CASGGWPGQRYNEQFF.

The chain is built from TRBV10-3 and TRBJ2-1; D gene unclear. Trimming pared 10 bases from V and 3 bases from J, leaving 16 bases between. The CDR3 runs to 14 residues. From germline, CDR1 is ENHRY and CDR2 SYGVKD. The CDR3 DNA reads TGTGCCACACGGTATTCTGGAGTCTACAATGAGCAGTTCTTC. Its protein product is CATRYSGVYNEQFF.

This clone came up a few times. The chain recombines TRBV10-1 with TRBJ1-3; D gene ambiguous. Germline CDR1 reads WNHNN; CDR2 reads SYGVQD (reference sequence). The germline V and J ends were trimmed by 3 bases and 2 bases, with 11 bases remaining between them. The CDR3 has 15 residues. The CDR3 protein is CASSEGMGPGNTIYF. The DNA for the CDR3 is TGCGCCAGCAGTGAAGGGATGGGTCCTGGAAACACCATATATTTT.

This clone was recorded once. V usage is TRBV19 and J usage is TRBJ2-1; 9 bases match TRBD1. Germline CDR1 reads LNHDA; CDR2 reads SQIVND (reference sequence). The CDR3 has 17 amino acids. J gave up 3 bases and V 6 bases, and 12 bases lay outside the gene matches. The CDR3 coding sequence is TGTGCCAGTAGGGCGAAGTCGGGACAGGGATTCTACAATGAGCAGTTCTTC. This codes for CASRAKSGQGFYNEQFF.

Relative to its sample, this clone is medium-sized. The V gene is TRBV7-8, the J gene TRBJ1-5, with D perhaps matching TRBD1 (5 bases). CDR1 and CDR2 from the germline V gene are SGHVS and FQNEAQ. The CDR3 sequence is 14 residues long. Trimming stripped 5 bases from V and 7 bases from J, with 15 bases between. Here the CDR3 reads CASSKRERGQPQHF. Written as DNA, the CDR3 is TGTGCCAGCAGCAAAAGGGAACGGGGCCAGCCCCAGCATTTT.

This sequence joins TRBV7-2 and TRBJ2-3, with 11 nucleotides matching TRBD2. Trimming took 3 bases from V and 4 from J; bases not matched to a gene: 6. Per germline, CDR1 SGHTA and CDR2 FQGNSA. The CDR3 is made up of 16 amino acids. The CDR3 coding sequence is TGTGCCAGCAGCTTGACGACTAGCGGGGTTGCAGATACGCAGTATTTT. Its protein product is CASSLTTSGVADTQYF.

Concerning this clone itself: A read error may account for a junction end that differs from germline. V gene TRBV7-7 combines with J gene TRBJ2-5; D might be TRBD1 or TRBD2, each matching 5 bases. The germline gives CDR1 SSHAT, CDR2 FNYEAQ (reference sequence). This CDR3 has 14 amino acids. CDR3 region: CASSPSPGPETQYF. DNA for the CDR3: TGTGCTAGCAGCCCTTCCCCGGGACCGGAGACCCAGTACTTC. Using reference TRBV7-7 and TRBJ2-5 for the parts outside the CDR3, the full variable domain is GAGVSQSPRYKVTKRGQDVTLRCDPISSHATLYWYQQALGQGPEFLTYFNYEAQPDKSGLPSDRFSAERPEGSISTLTIQRTEQRDSAMYRCASSPSPGPETQYFGPGTRLLVL.

This chain uses TRBV6-1 with TRBJ2-7; D not certain. Trimming shortened V by 2 bases and J by 2 bases, and 10 bases separated the two germline ends. CDR1 MNHNS and CDR2 SASEGT come from the germline V gene. This CDR3 has 14 amino acids. Here the CDR3 reads CASSETARTYEQYF. Written as DNA, the CDR3 is TGTGCCAGCAGTGAAACCGCCAGAACCTACGAGCAGTACTTC.

V and J are TRBV30 and TRBJ2-3, with a weak D call TRBD1 (5 bases). V gave up 1 base and J gave up 4 bases, with 9 bases separating them. Germline V gene lookup returns CDR1 GTSNPN and CDR2 SVGIG (reference sequence). The CDR3 consists of 13 residues. CDR3 in amino acids: CAWSGQGPDTQYF. CDR3 DNA sequence: TGTGCCTGGAGTGGCCAGGGCCCAGATACGCAGTATTTT. Supplemented by reference TRBV30 and TRBJ2-3, the full variable domain reads SQTIHQWPATLVQPVGSPLSLECTVEGTSNPNLYWYRQAAGRGLQLLFYSVGIGQISSEVPQNLSASRPQDRQFILSSKKLLLSDSGFYLCAWSGQGPDTQYFGPGTRLTVL.

The rearrangement uses TRBV7-2 and TRBJ2-7, with D unclear. The germline V gene has CDR1 SGHTA and CDR2 FQGNSA. Trimming removed 5 bases at V and 3 bases at J, with 8 bases between. The CDR3 contains 12 residues. Here the CDR3 DNA reads TGTGCCAGCAGCCCCCCTGACTACGAGCAGTACTTC. Its protein product is CASSPPDYEQYF.

This clone counts as medium-sized. The chain recombines TRBV7-9 with TRBJ2-1, with 12 nucleotides matching TRBD2. The CDR3 sequence is 16 residues long. The V gene's germline CDR1 is SEHNR and CDR2 FQNEAQ (reference sequence). Trimming took 2 bases from V and 7 from J; bases not matched to a gene: 6. As DNA, the CDR3 is TGTGCCAGCAGCTTATCGACTAGCGGGAGTAGAAATGAGCAGTTCTTC. Translated: CASSLSTSGSRNEQFF. Full variable domain (outside the CDR3, taken from reference TRBV7-9 and TRBJ2-1): DTGVSQNPRHKITKRGQNVTFRCDPISEHNRLYWYRQTLGQGPEFLTYFQNEAQLEKSRLLSDRFSAERPKGSFSTLEIQRTEQGDSAMYLCASSLSTSGSRNEQFFGPGTRLTVL.

V and J are TRBV19 and TRBJ1-2, with 7 bases fitting TRBD1. In germline, CDR1 is LNHDA, CDR2 SQIVND (reference sequence). The CDR3 spans 12 residues. V lost 7 bases, J lost 5 bases, and 4 bases stayed unmatched. The CDR3 spells CASKRTGYGYTF. The CDR3 DNA follows: TGTGCCAGTAAACGGACAGGTTATGGCTACACCTTC.